The clone carrying this T cell receptor (beta chain) turned up a few times. Antigen unknown. TCR beta CDR3 sequences were amplified from RNA transcripts. The HTBI set primed first-round TCR CDR3 RT-PCR. TCRdb re-called the multiplex PCR reads through MiXCR, storing one row per CDR3 protein. The sample gives roughly 740,000 distinct CDR3 sequences, 15% to 20% of which show up once; about 8.4% is in the top ten. The sample belongs to a study of T cells in Graves' hyperthyroidism and ophthalmopathy. About the study: Upon initial diagnosis and before any treatment, peripheral blood was collected.

Study-level results: Appearing also in blood were most of the thyroid clonotypes expanded above 0.001.

This CDR3 comprises 15 residues. V lost 3 bases and J lost 1, with 10 bases in between. Germline CDR1 reads SNHLY; CDR2 reads FYNNEI. This clonotype was obtained from a man aged 18 to 29 with Graves' hyperthyroidism. Sequencing was performed on blood. The chain uses TRBV2 and TRBJ2-1; the D gene is possibly TRBD2 (6 bases). The CDR3 DNA reads TGTGCCAGCAGTGAGGAAGCGGGTTCCTACAATGAGCAGTTCTTC. Translated: CASSEEAGSYNEQFF. The full variable domain, rest sourced from reference TRBV2 and TRBJ2-1, is EPEVTQTPSHQVTQMGQEVILRCVPISNHLYFYWYRQILGQKVEFLVSFYNNEISEKSEIFDDQFSVERPDGSNFTLKIRSTKLEDSAMYFCASSEEAGSYNEQFFGPGTRLTVL.